The present T cell receptor (beta chain) was sequenced within a study of cytomegalovirus exposure and HLA in healthy donors. Study observations and caveats: Usually a TCR sequence was rare, but some public TCRs were found in many donors.

The PCR contained 60 Vbeta and 13 Jbeta primers. Sequencing used immunoSEQ multiplex PCR; TCRdb keeps in-frame clones, though not all of them. The sample has 99,000 or so clones, under 80% seen once; the top ten hold about 9.1%. This CDR3 has 13 residues. Germline loops: CDR1 SEHNR, CDR2 FQNEAQ (reference sequence). A remark on this clone: The antigen is unknown. At one of its ends the junction is not consistent with the germline gene, which may arise from a read error.

The chain joins TRBV7-9 to TRBJ2-5, with 7 positions matching TRBD2. The sequenced material came from PBMCs. The TCR was taken from a woman in her thirties or forties in good health and CMV-seropositive. CDR3 in DNA: TGTTCCAGCAGCTTCGGACTAGGGGAGACCCAGTACTTC. It encodes CSSSFGLGETQYF.